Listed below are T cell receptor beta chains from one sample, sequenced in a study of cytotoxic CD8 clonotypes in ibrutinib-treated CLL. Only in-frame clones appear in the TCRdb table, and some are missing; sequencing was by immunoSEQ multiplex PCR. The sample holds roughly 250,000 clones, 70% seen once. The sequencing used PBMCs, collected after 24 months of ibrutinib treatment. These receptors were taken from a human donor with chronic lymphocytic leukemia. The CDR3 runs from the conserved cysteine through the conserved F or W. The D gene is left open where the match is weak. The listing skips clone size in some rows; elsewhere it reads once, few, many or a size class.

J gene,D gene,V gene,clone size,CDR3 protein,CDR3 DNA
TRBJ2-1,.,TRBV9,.,CASSVGGGTSYNEQFF,TGTGCCAGCAGCGTAGGAGGGGGAACTTCCTACAATGAGCAGTTCTTC
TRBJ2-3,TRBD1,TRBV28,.,CASGPGQPTDTQYF,TGTGCCAGCGGCCCGGGACAGCCGACAGATACGCAGTATTTT
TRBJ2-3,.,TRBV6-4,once,CASSAGDGPDTQYF,TGTGCCAGCAGTGCGGGAGACGGGCCAGATACGCAGTATTTT
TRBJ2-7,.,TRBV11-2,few,CASSPAYEQYF,TGTGCCAGCAGCCCAGCCTACGAGCAGTACTTC
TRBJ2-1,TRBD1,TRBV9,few,CASSPSRPQGAYNEQFF,TGTGCCAGCAGCCCCTCGCGGCCCCAGGGGGCCTACAATGAGCAGTTCTTC
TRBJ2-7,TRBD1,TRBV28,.,CASSSDRDEQYF,TGTGCCAGCAGTTCCGACAGGGACGAGCAGTACTTC
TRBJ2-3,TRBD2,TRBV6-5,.,CAARPSGEADTQYF,TGTGCCGCCCGTCCTAGCGGGGAAGCAGATACGCAGTATTTT
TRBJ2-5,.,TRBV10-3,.,CAISAPFETQYF,TGTGCCATATCGGCCCCCTTTGAGACCCAGTACTTC
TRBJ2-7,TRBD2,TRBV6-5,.,CASSRTRLSRGEQYF,TGTGCCAGCAGTCGGACTAGGCTATCACGGGGCGAGCAGTACTTC
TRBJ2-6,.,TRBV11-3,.,CASSLGQGTPGANVLTF,TGTGCCAGCAGCTTAGGGCAGGGTACGCCTGGGGCCAACGTCCTGACTTTC
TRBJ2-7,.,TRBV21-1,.,CASRPLLEQYF,TGTGCCAGCAGACCCCTTCTCGAGCAGTACTTC
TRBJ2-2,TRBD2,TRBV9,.,CASSVLAGAGGTGELFF,TGTGCCAGCAGCGTACTAGCGGGAGCCGGTGGCACCGGGGAGCTGTTTTTT
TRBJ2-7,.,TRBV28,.,CASRTEDEQYF,TGTGCCAGCAGGACCGAGGACGAGCAGTACTTC
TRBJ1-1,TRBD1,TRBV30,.,CAWVGQADKWTHDTEAFF,TGTGCCTGGGTCGGACAGGCGGATAAGTGGACCCACGACACTGAAGCTTTCTTT
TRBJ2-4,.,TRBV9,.,CASSVGGAENIQYF,TGTGCCAGCAGCGTAGGGGGGGCCGAAAACATTCAGTACTTC
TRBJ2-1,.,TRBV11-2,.,CASSPQVEGYEQFF,TGTGCCAGCAGCCCTCAGGTTGAGGGTTATGAGCAGTTCTTC
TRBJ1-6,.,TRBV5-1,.,CASSPDRNSPLHF,TGCGCCAGCAGCCCGGACAGAAATTCACCCCTCCACTTT